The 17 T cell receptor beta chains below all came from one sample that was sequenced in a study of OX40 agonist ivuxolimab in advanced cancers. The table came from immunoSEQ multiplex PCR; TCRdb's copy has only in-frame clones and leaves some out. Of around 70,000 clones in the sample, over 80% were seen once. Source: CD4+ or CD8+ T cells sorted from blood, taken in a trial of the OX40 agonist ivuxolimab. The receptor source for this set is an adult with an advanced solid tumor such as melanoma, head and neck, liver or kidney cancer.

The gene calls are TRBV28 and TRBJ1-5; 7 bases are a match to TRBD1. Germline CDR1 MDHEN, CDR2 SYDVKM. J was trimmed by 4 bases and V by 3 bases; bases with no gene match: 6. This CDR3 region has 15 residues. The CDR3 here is CASSLRSTGNQPQHF. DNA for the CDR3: TGTGCCAGCAGTTTGCGCTCGACAGGGAATCAGCCCCAGCATTTT.

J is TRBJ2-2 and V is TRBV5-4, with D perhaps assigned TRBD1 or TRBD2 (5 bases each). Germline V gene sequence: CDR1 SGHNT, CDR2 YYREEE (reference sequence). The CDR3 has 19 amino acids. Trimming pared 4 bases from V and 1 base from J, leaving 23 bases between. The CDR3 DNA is TGTGCCAGCAGCCTCGGAGTGGGGCTATTACTAGGGAACACCGGGGAGCTGTTTTTT. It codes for CASSLGVGLLLGNTGELFF.

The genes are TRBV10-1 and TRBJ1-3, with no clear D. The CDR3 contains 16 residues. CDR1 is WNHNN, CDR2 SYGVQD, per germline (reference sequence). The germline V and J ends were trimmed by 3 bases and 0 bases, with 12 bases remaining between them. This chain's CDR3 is CASSDPVGSSGNTIYF. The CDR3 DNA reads TGCGCCAGCAGTGATCCGGTGGGGAGCTCTGGAAACACCATATATTTT.

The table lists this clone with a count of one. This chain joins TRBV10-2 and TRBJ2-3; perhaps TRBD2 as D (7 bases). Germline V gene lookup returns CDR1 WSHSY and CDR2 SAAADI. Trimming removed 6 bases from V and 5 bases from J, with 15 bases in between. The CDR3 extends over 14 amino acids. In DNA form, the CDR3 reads TGCGCCAGCAGCCTAAGGGGGGGACGAGATACGCAGTATTTT. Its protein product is CASSLRGGRDTQYF.

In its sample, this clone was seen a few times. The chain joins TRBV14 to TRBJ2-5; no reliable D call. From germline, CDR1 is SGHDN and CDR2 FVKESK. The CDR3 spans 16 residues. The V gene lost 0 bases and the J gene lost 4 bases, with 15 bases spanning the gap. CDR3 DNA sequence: TGTGCCAGCAGCCAAGATCTGGGATGGGGTGGAGAGACCCAGTACTTC. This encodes CASSQDLGWGGETQYF.

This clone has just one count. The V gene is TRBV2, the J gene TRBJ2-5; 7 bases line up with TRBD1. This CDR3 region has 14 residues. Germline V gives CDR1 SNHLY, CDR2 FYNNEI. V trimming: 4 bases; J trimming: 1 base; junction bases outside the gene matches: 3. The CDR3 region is CASSGPGGQETQYF. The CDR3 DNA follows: TGTGCCAGCAGTGGCCCAGGGGGCCAAGAGACCCAGTACTTC.

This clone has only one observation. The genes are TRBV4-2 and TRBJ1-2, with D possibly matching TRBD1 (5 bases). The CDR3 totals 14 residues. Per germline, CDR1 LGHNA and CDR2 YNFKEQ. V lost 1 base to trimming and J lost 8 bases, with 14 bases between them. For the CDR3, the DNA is TGTGCCAGCAGCCAAGCCAGGGAAGAGCGGGGCTACACCTTC. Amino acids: CASSQAREERGYTF.

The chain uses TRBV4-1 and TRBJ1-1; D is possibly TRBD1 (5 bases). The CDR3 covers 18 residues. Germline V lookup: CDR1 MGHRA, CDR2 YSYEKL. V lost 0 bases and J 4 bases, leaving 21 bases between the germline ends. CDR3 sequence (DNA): TGCGCCAGCAGCCAAGACCCCAAGCGAAGACGGGGGATCACTGAAGCTTTCTTT. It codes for CASSQDPKRRRGITEAFF.

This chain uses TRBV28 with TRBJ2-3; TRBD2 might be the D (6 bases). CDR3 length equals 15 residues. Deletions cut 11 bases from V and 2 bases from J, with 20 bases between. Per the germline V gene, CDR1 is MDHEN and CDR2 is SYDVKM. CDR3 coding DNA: TGTGCCTCAATAGGGCGGGGCGAGATCACAGATACGCAGTATTTT. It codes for CASIGRGEITDTQYF.

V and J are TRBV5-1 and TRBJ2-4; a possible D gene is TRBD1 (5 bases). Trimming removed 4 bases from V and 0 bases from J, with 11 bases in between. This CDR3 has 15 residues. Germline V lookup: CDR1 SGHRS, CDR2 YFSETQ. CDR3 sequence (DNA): TGCGCCAGCAGCATAGACAGCTTAGCCAAAAACATTCAGTACTTC. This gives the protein CASSIDSLAKNIQYF.

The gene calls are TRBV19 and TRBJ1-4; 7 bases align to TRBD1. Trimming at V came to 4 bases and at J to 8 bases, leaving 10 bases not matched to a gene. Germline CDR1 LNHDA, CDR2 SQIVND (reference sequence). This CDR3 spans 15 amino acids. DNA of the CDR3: TGTGCCAGTAGTACCCAGGGGGGGCGGACAGAAAAACTGTTTTTT. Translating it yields CASSTQGGRTEKLFF.

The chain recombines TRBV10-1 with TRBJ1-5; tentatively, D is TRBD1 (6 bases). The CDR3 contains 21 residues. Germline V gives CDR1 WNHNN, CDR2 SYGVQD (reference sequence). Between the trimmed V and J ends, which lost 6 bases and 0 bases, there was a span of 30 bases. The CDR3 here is CASSSGARQEPQESSNQPQHF. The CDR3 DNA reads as TGCGCCAGCAGCTCAGGGGCAAGACAGGAACCACAAGAGTCTAGCAATCAGCCCCAGCATTTT.

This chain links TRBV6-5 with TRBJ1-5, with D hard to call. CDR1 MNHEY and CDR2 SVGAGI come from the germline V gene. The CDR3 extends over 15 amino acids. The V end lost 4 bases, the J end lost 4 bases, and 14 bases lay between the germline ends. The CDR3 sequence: CASSSRGDGNQPQHF. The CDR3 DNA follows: TGTGCCAGCAGTTCTCGGGGAGACGGGAATCAGCCCCAGCATTTT.

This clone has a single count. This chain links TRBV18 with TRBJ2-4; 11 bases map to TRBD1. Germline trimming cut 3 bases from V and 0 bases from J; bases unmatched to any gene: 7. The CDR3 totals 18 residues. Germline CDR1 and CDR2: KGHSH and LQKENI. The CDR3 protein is CASSPPPGTGGAKNIQYF. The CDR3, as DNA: TGTGCCAGCTCACCTCCTCCCGGGACAGGGGGAGCCAAAAACATTCAGTACTTC. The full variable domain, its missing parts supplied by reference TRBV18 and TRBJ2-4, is NAGVMQNPRHLVRRRGQEARLRCSPMKGHSHVYWYRQLPEEGLKFMVYLQKENIIDESGMPKERFSAEFPKEGPSILRIQQVVRGDSAAYFCASSPPPGTGGAKNIQYFGAGTRLSVL.

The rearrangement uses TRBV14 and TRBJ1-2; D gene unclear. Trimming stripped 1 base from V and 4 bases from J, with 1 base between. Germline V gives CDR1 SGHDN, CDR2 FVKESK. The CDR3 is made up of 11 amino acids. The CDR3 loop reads CASSQGYGYTF. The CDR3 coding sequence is TGTGCCAGCAGCCAAGGCTATGGCTACACCTTC. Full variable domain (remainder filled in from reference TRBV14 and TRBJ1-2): EAGVTQFPSHSVIEKGQTVTLRCDPISGHDNLYWYRRVMGKEIKFLLHFVKESKQDESGMPNNRFLAERTGGTYSTLKVQPAELEDSGVYFCASSQGYGYTFGSGTRLTVV.

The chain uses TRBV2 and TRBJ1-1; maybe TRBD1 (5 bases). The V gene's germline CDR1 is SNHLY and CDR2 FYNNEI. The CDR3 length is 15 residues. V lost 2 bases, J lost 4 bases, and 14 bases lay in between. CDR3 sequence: CASSEHQGSGTEAFF. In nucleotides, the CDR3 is TGTGCCAGCAGTGAACACCAGGGATCGGGCACTGAAGCTTTCTTT.

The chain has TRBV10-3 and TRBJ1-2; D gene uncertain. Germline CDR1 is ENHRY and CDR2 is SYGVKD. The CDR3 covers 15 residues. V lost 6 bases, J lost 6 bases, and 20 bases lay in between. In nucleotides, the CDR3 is TGTGCCATCAGCCAAGGCCAGCGGGCGGGAAATGGCTACACCTTC. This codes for CAISQGQRAGNGYTF.